The subject of this entry is one TCR beta chain. What it binds is not known. TCRdb keeps only in-frame clones here, not all; method: immunoSEQ multiplex PCR. The data contain approximately 130,000 clones, nearly 95% of them singletons. Germline loops: CDR1 LNHDA, CDR2 SQIVND (reference sequence). The CDR3 covers 15 residues. V was cut by 5 bases and J by 1 base, with 12 bases left in between. The record originates from a study of T cell responses to AZD1222 COVID-19 vaccine. Notes on the study in general: Spike-specific TCR repertoires showed rising breadth and depth after two AZD1222 doses. Spike was spanned by vaccine-associated CD4 TCRs, with dominance at 160-218 and 743-854. White British ancestry dominated among donors, who included more females, and clonal diversity was possibly underestimated.

The origin of this receptor is an adult in good health. Source: peripheral blood, taken on day 0 of AZD1222 vaccination. V usage is TRBV19 and J usage is TRBJ1-3, with D unresolved. The CDR3 DNA sequence: TGTGCCAGTAGTCCCCAAGGACGGTCTGGAAACACCATATATTTT. The encoded protein is CASSPQGRSGNTIYF.